This T cell receptor (beta chain) came from a study of long-term antiretroviral therapy in people with HIV. Findings and caveats of the study: Within the repertoire, clones expanded before ART were dominant at all time points. Specimen acquisition occurred between 2004 and 2017, potentially under older ART regimens.

Participants with HIV, all of them, were treated in the United States. The samples comprised roughly 0.9-11 million cryopreserved PBMC ahead of DNA extraction. The CDR3 extends over 13 amino acids. Germline CDR1 SNHLY, CDR2 FYNNEI. The V gene lost 3 bases and the J gene lost 5 bases, with 7 bases spanning the gap. With survey level as its setting, the immunoSEQ assay was v3.0. Repertoires were generated with immunoSEQ multiplex PCR, while TCRdb's copy carries only in-frame clones and drops some. The sample lists about 36,000 clones, around three quarters occurring once. Concerning this clone itself: As yet, its antigen is unknown.

The sequence was collected from a young man with HIV. This chain joins TRBV2 and TRBJ2-2; D is possibly TRBD2 (5 bases). The sequences come from unsorted PBMCs, collected 3.4 years after starting antiretroviral therapy. In DNA, the CDR3 is TGTGCCAGCAGTGACTCGGGAACCGGGGAGCTGTTTTTT. Translation gives CASSDSGTGELFF.